This paragraph covers one T cell receptor beta chain sequence. The germline gene is not matched at one end of the junction; a read error may be the cause. Other DNA sequences in the same sample also yield this CDR3. The entry originates in a study of shared T cell receptors in the human thymus. Produced via immunoSEQ multiplex PCR; TCRdb's table is partial and in-frame only. The profile covers approximately 730,000 clones, with roughly 88% appearing a single time and around 0.0094% taken by the ten largest. Germline-derived CDR1 and CDR2 are MNHEY and SVGAGI. There are 14 residues in the CDR3. These data also formed part of another study, on human thymus T cells. As that report states: Healthy Finnish infants having corrective surgery for congenital heart defects served as donors. Corrective heart surgery yielded the resections from which the thymus tissue came. Apparent skewing of V and J gene usage characterized both thymic and blood repertoires.

This sequence originates from a girl under three years old with a congenital heart defect. The rearrangement links TRBV6-5 to TRBJ1-4; 7 nucleotides line up with TRBD1. Sequenced sample: thymocytes. CDR3 sequence (DNA): TGTGCCAGTAGTTACAGGGGAACTAATGAAAAACTGTTTTTT. Amino acids: CASSYRGTNEKLFF.